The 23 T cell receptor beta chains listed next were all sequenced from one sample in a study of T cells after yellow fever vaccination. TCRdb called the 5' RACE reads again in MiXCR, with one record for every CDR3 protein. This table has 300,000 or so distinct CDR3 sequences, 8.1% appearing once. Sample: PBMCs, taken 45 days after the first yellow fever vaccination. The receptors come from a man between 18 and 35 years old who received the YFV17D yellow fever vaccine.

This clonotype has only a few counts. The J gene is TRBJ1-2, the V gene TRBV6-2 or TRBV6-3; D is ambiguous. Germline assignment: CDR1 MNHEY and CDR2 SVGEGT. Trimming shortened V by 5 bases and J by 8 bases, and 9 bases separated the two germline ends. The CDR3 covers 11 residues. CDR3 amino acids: CASSGSGGYTF. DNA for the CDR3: TGTGCCAGCAGTGGGTCGGGAGGCTACACCTTC.

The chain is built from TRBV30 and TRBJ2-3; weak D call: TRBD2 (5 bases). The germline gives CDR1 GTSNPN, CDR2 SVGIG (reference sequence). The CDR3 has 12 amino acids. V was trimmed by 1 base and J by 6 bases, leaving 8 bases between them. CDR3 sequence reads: CAWSEASDTQYF. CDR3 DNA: TGTGCCTGGAGTGAGGCTAGCGATACGCAGTATTTT.

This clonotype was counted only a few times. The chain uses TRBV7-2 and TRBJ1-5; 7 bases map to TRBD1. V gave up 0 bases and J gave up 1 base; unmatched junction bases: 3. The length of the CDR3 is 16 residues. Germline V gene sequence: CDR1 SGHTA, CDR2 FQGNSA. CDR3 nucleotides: TGTGCCAGCAGCTTAGCCATACAGGGGAGCAATCAGCCCCAGCATTTT. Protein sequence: CASSLAIQGSNQPQHF.

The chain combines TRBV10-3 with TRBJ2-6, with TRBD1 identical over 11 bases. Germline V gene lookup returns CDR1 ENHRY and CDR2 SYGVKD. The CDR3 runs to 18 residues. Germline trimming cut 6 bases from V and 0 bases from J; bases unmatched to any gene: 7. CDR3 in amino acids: CAIRGTGGSASGANVLTF. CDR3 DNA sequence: TGTGCCATCAGGGGGACAGGGGGTTCCGCCTCTGGGGCCAACGTCCTGACTTTC.

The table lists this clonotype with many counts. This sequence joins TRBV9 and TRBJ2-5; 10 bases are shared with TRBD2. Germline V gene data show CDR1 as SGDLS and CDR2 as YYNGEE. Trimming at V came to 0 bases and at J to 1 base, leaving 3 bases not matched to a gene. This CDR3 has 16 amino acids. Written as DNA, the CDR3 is TGTGCCAGCAGCGTAGTGGCTAGCGGGGGCCAAGAGACCCAGTACTTC. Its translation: CASSVVASGGQETQYF.

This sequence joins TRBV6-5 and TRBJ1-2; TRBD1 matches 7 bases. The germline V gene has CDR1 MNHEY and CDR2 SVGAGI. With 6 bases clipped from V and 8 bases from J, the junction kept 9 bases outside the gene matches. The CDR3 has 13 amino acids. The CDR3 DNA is TGTGCCAGCAGACAAACAGGGGTTCTCGGCTACACCTTC. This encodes CASRQTGVLGYTF.

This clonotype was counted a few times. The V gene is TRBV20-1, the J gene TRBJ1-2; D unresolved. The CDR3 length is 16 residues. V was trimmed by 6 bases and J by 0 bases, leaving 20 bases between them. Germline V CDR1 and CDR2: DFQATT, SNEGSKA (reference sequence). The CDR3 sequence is CSAQHKRTGTNYGYTF. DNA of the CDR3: TGCAGTGCCCAACATAAGCGGACGGGAACTAACTATGGCTACACCTTC.

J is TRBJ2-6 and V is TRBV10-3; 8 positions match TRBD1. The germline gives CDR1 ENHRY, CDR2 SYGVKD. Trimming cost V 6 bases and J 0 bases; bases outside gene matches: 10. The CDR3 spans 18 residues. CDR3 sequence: CAISADRGPSSGANVLTF. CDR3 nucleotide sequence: TGTGCCATCAGCGCCGACAGGGGACCCAGCTCTGGGGCCAACGTCCTGACTTTC.

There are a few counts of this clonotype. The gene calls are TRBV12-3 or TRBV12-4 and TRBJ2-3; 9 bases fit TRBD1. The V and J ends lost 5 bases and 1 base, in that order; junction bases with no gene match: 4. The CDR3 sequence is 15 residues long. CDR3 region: CASSVRDRGTDTQYF. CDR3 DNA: TGTGCCAGCAGTGTCCGGGACAGGGGCACAGATACGCAGTATTTT.

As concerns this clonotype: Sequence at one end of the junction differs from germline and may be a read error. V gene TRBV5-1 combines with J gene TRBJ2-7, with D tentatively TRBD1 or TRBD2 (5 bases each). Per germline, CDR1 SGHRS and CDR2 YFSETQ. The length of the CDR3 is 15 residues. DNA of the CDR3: TGCGCCAGCAACTTGGGGGTCGGGGAATCCTACGAGCAGTACTTC. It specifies CASNLGVGESYEQYF.

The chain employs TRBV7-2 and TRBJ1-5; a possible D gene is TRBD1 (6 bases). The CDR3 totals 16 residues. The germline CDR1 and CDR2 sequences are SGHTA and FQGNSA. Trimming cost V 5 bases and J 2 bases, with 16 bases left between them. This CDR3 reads CASSPGEGIGNQPQHF. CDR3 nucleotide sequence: TGTGCCAGCAGCCCAGGGGAGGGAATCGGCAATCAGCCCCAGCATTTT.

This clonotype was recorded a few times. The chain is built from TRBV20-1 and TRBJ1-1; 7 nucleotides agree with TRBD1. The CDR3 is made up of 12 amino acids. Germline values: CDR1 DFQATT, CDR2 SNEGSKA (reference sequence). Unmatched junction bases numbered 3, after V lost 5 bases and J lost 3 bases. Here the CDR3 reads CSAAGGDTEAFF. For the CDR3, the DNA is TGCAGTGCTGCAGGGGGGGACACTGAAGCTTTCTTT.

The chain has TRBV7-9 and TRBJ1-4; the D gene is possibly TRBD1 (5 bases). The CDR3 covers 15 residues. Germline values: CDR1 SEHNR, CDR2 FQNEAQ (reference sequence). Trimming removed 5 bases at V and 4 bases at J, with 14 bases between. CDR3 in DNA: TGTGCCAGCAGCCCCGTACAGGCCAATAATGAAAAACTGTTTTTT. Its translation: CASSPVQANNEKLFF.

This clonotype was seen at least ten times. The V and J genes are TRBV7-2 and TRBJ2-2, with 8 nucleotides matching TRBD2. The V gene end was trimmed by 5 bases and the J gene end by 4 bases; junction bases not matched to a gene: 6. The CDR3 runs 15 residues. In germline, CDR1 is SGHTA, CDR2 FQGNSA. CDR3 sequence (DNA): TGTGCCAGCAGCCGCGGGGGGTCGGGCACCGGGGAGCTGTTTTTT. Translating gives CASSRGGSGTGELFF.

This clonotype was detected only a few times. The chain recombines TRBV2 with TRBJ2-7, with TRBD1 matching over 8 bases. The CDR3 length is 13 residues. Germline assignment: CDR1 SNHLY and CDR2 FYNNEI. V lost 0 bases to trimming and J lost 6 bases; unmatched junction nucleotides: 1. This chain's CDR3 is CASSEATGVEQYV. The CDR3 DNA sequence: TGTGCCAGCAGTGAAGCGACAGGGGTCGAGCAGTACGTC.

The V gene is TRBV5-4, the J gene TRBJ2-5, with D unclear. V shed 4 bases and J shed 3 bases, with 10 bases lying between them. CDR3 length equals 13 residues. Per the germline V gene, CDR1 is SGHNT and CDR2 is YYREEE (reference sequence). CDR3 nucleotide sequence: TGTGCCAGCAGCAGACCGATCGAAGAGACCCAGTACTTC. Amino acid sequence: CASSRPIEETQYF.

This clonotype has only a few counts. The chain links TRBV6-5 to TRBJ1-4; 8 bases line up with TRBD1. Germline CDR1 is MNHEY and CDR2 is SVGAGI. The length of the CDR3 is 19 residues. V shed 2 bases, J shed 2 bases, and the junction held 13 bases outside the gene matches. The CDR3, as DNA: TGTGCCAGCAGTTACCTCTCGTCGGGACAGGCCTGGACTAATGAAAAACTGTTTTTT. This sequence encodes CASSYLSSGQAWTNEKLFF.

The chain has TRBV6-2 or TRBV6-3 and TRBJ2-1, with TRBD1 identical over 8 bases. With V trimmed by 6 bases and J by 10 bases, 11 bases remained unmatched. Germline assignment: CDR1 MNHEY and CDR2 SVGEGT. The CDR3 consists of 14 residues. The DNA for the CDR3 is TGTGCCAGCAGGAAGGACAGGGCGCGGACCGAGCAGTTCTTC. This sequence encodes CASRKDRARTEQFF.

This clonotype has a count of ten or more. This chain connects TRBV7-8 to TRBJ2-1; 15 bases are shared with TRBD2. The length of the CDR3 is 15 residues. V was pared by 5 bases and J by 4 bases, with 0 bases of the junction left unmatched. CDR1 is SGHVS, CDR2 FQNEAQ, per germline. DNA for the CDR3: TGTGCCAGCAGCGGGACTAGCGGGGGGTACAATGAGCAGTTCTTC. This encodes CASSGTSGGYNEQFF.

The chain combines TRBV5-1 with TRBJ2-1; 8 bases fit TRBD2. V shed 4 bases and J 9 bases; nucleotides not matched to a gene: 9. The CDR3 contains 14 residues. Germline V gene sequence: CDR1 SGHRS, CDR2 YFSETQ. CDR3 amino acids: CASSPTGLVIEQFF. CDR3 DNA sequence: TGCGCCAGCAGCCCCACGGGACTAGTAATTGAGCAGTTCTTC. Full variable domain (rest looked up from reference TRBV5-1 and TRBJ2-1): KAGVTQTPRYLIKTRGQQVTLSCSPISGHRSVSWYQQTPGQGLQFLFEYFSETQRNKGNFPGRFSGRQFSNSRSEMNVSTLELGDSALYLCASSPTGLVIEQFFGPGTRLTVL.

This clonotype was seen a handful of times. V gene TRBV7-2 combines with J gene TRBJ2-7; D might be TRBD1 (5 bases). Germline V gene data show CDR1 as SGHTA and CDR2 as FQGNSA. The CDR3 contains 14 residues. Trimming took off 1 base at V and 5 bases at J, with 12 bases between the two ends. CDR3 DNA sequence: TGTGCCAGCAGCTTAGTAGCCAGGGTCCACGAGCAGTACTTC. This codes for CASSLVARVHEQYF.

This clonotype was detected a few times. The CDR3 region has the DNA TGTGCCAGCCGGACTTCGTACCAAGAGACCCAGTACTTC. Protein: CASRTSYQETQYF. The rearrangement links TRBV6-2 or TRBV6-3 to TRBJ2-5; D might be TRBD2 (5 bases). The germline CDR1 and CDR2 sequences are MNHEY and SVGEGT. V was shortened by 8 bases and J by 0 bases, with 10 bases between the two germline ends. This CDR3 spans 13 amino acids.

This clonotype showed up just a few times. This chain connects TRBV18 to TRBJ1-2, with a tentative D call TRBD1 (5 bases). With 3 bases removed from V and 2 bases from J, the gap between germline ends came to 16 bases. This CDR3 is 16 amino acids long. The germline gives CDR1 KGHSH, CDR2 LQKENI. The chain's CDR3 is CASSPFGGQGNYGYTF. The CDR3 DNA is TGTGCCAGCTCACCCTTTGGTGGGCAGGGCAACTATGGCTACACCTTC. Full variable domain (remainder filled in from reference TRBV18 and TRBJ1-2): NAGVMQNPRHLVRRRGQEARLRCSPMKGHSHVYWYRQLPEEGLKFMVYLQKENIIDESGMPKERFSAEFPKEGPSILRIQQVVRGDSAAYFCASSPFGGQGNYGYTFGSGTRLTVV.